The text below deals with one T cell receptor beta chain. Its specificity is not known. This sample stems from a study of OX40 agonist ivuxolimab in advanced cancers. The study's findings and limits: Among the lowest peripheral clonal expansion occurred in 0.1-3.0 mg/kg partial responders.

Germline assignment: CDR1 SGHNT and CDR2 YENEEA. The CDR3 is made up of 12 amino acids. The ends were cut back, 6 bases at V and 2 bases at J, with 8 bases in the middle. The method was immunoSEQ multiplex PCR; TCRdb's version includes in-frame clones alone and lacks a portion of them. This repertoire shows over 55,000 clones, 91% found once; its top ten account for about 2%. V gene TRBV11-3 combines with J gene TRBJ2-7; no definite D call. Sample: CD4+ or CD8+ T cells sorted from blood, taken in a trial of the OX40 agonist ivuxolimab. The TCR sequence derives from an adult with an advanced solid tumor such as melanoma, head and neck, liver or kidney cancer. CDR3 amino acids: CASRQGAYEQYF. The CDR3 DNA reads as TGTGCCAGCAGGCAAGGAGCCTACGAGCAGTACTTC.